Below, 6 T cell receptor beta chains from the same sample are listed, as sequenced in a study of tumour-infiltrating T cells in Burkitt lymphoma. Data came from immunoSEQ multiplex PCR; TCRdb stores just in-frame clones and leaves some out. The sample has nearly 3,000 clones; approximately 15% are singletons. The sequenced sample consisted of tumor tissue. These receptors came from a human donor with Burkitt lymphoma.

V is TRBV28 and J is TRBJ2-7; 13 bases are a match to TRBD2. The CDR3 length is 18 residues. The V segment lost 3 bases and the J segment 3 bases; nucleotides outside the gene matches: 11. Germline CDR1 MDHEN, CDR2 SYDVKM. The CDR3 loop reads CASSFWTSGSPTDYEQYF. CDR3 sequence (DNA): TGTGCCAGCAGTTTTTGGACTAGCGGGAGCCCGACAGACTACGAGCAGTACTTC.

CDR3 in DNA: TGTGCCAGCAGCCTTCCAAGGGTTGACAGCTACGAGCAGTACTTC. Encoded protein: CASSLPRVDSYEQYF. The chain carries TRBV7-2 and TRBJ2-7, with D possibly being TRBD1 (5 bases). CDR1 SGHTA and CDR2 FQGNSA come from the germline V gene. V shed 5 bases and J shed 3 bases, with 17 bases lying between them. The CDR3 sequence is 15 residues long. Supplemented by reference TRBV7-2 and TRBJ2-7, the full variable domain reads GAGVSQSPSNKVTEKGKDVELRCDPISGHTALYWYRQSLGQGLEFLIYFQGNSAPDKSGLPSDRFSAERTGGSVSTLTIQRTQQEDSAVYLCASSLPRVDSYEQYFGPGTRLTVT.

The chain employs TRBV6-1 and TRBJ2-1; 12 bases match TRBD1. V lost 5 bases, J lost 5 bases, and 4 bases stayed unmatched. Germline V gene data show CDR1 as MNHNS and CDR2 as SASEGT. This CDR3 has 15 residues. The CDR3 protein is CASSKGQGADNEQFF. The CDR3 nucleotides read TGTGCCAGCAGTAAGGGACAGGGGGCTGACAATGAGCAGTTCTTC.

The chain couples TRBV6-5 to TRBJ2-5, with 10 bases identical to TRBD2. Gene TRBJ2-7 matches the end of the DNA better, so the J call may be wrong. Germline-derived CDR1 and CDR2 are MNHEY and SVGAGI. The CDR3 spans 15 residues. CDR3 in DNA: TGTGCCAGCAGTCGGACTAGCGGAAGGGCCTACGAGCAGTACTTC. Translating gives CASSRTSGRAYEQYF.

In its sample, this clone was seen a few times. The chain has TRBV5-1 and TRBJ2-2; no clear D. The CDR3 is 12 residues long. Germline CDR1 is SGHRS and CDR2 is YFSETQ. With 2 bases removed from V and 6 bases from J, the gap between germline ends came to 5 bases. This chain's CDR3 is CASSLSAGELFF. CDR3 nucleotide sequence: TGCGCCAGCAGCTTAAGCGCCGGGGAGCTGTTTTTT.

This chain links TRBV4-3 with TRBJ2-1, with D possibly TRBD1 on 5 matching bases. This CDR3 spans 12 amino acids. Deletions cut 6 bases from V and 5 bases from J, with 8 bases between. CDR1 is LGHNA and CDR2 is YSLEER in the germline V gene. The CDR3 loop reads CASRGLNNEQFF. The CDR3 bases are TGCGCCAGCAGGGGGCTAAACAATGAGCAGTTCTTC.